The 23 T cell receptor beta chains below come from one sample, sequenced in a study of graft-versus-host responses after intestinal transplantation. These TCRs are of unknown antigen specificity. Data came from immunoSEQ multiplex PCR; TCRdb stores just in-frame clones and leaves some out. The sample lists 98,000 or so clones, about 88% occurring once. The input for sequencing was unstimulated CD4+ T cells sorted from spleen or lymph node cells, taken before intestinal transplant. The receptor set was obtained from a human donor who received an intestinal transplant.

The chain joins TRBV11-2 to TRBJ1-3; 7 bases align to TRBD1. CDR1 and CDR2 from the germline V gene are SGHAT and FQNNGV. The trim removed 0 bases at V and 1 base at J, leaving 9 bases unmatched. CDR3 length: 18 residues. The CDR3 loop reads CASSLDPAGGVSGNTIYF. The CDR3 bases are TGTGCCAGCAGCTTAGATCCGGCAGGGGGAGTATCTGGAAACACCATATATTTT. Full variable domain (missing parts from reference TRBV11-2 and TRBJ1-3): EAGVAQSPRYKIIEKRQSVAFWCNPISGHATLYWYQQILGQGPKLLIQFQNNGVVDDSQLPKDRFSAERLKGVDSTLKIQPAKLEDSAVYLCASSLDPAGGVSGNTIYFGEGSWLTVV.

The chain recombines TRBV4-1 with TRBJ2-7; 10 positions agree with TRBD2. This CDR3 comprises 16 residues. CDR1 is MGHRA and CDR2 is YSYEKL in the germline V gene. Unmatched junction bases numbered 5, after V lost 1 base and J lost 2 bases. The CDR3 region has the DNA TGCGCCAGCAGCCAAGGACTAGCGGGTCCCGCCTACGAGCAGTACTTC. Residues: CASSQGLAGPAYEQYF.

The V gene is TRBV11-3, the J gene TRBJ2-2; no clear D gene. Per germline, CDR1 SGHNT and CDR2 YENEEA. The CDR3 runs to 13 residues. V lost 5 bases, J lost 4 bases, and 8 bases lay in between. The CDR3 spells CASSPVSTGELFF. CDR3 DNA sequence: TGTGCCAGCAGCCCAGTCAGCACCGGGGAGCTGTTTTTT.

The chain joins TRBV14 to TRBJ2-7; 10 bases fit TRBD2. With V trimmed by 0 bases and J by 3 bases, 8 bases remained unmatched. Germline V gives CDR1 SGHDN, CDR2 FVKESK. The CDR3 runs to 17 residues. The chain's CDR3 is CASSQDLLAGPRYEQYF. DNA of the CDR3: TGTGCCAGCAGCCAAGATCTACTAGCGGGGCCCCGCTACGAGCAGTACTTC.

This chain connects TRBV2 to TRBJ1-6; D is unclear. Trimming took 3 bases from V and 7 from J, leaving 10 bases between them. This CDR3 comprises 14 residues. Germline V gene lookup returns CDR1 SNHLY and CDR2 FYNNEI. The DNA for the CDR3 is TGTGCCAGCAGTGACTGGGGAGACAATTCACCCCTCCACTTT. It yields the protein CASSDWGDNSPLHF.

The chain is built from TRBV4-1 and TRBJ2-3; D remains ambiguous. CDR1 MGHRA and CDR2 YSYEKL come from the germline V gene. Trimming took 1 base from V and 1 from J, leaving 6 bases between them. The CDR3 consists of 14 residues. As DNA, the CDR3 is TGCGCCAGCAGCCAAGGGATAGGCACAGATACGCAGTATTTT. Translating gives CASSQGIGTDTQYF.

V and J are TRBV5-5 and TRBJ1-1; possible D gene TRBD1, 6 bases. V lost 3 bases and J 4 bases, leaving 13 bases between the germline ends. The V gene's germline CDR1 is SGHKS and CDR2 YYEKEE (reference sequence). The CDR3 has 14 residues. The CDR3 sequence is CASSYETGSTEAFF. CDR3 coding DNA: TGTGCCAGCAGCTACGAGACAGGTTCCACTGAAGCTTTCTTT.

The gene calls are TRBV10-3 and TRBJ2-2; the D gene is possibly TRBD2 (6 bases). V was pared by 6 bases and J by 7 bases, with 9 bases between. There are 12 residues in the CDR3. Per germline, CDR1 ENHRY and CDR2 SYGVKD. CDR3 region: CAIRDYLGELFF. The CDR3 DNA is TGTGCCATCAGGGACTATCTCGGGGAGCTGTTTTTT.

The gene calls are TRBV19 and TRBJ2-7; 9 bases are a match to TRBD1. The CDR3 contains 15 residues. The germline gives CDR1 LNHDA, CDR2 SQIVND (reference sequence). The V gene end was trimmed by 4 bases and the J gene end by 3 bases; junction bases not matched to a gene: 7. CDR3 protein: CASSTQGTGSYEQYF. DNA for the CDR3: TGTGCCAGTAGTACTCAGGGGACAGGGAGCTACGAGCAGTACTTC. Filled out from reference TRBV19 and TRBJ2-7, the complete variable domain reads DGGITQSPKYLFRKEGQNVTLSCEQNLNHDAMYWYRQDPGQGLRLIYYSQIVNDFQKGDIAEGYSVSREKKESFPLTVTSAQKNPTAFYLCASSTQGTGSYEQYFGPGTRLTVT.

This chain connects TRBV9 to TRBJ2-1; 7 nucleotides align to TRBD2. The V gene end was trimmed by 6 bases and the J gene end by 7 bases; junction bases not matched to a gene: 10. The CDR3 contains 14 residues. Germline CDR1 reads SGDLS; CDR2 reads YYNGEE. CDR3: CASTPGLAVNEQFF. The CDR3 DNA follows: TGTGCCAGCACGCCGGGGCTAGCGGTTAATGAGCAGTTCTTC.

CDR3 residues: CASSLTGTRRRTDTQYF. The CDR3 DNA is TGTGCCAGCAGCTTAACGGGAACGCGGAGACGCACAGATACGCAGTATTTT. This chain joins TRBV7-3 and TRBJ2-3; no definite D call. V lost 0 bases, J lost 1 base, and 14 bases lay in between. The germline V gene has CDR1 SGHTA and CDR2 FQGTGA. The CDR3 covers 17 residues.

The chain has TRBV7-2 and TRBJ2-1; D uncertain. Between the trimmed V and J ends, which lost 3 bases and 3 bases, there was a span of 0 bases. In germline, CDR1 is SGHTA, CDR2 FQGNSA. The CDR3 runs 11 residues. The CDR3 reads CASSFYNEQFF. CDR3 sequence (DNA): TGTGCCAGCAGCTTCTACAATGAGCAGTTCTTC.

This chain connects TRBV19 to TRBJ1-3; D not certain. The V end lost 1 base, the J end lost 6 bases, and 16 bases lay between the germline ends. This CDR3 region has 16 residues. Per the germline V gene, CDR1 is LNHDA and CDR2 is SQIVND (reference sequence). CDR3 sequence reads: CASSIVVGYGQNTIYF. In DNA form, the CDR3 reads TGTGCCAGTAGTATAGTCGTGGGATACGGCCAAAACACCATATATTTT. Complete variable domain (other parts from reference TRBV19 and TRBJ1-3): DGGITQSPKYLFRKEGQNVTLSCEQNLNHDAMYWYRQDPGQGLRLIYYSQIVNDFQKGDIAEGYSVSREKKESFPLTVTSAQKNPTAFYLCASSIVVGYGQNTIYFGEGSWLTVV.

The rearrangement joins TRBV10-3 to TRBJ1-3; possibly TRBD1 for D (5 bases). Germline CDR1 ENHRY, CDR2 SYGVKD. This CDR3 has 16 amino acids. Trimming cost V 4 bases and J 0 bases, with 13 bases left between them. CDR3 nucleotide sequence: TGTGCCATCAGTGGCGCCGGGGGAGCCTCTGGAAACACCATATATTTT. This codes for CAISGAGGASGNTIYF.

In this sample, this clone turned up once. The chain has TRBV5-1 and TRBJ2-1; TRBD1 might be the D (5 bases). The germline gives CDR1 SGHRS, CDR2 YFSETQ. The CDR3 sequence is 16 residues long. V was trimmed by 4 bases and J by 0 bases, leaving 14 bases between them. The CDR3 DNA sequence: TGCGCCAGCAGCCGGAATGGGGCCTACTCCTACAATGAGCAGTTCTTC. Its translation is CASSRNGAYSYNEQFF. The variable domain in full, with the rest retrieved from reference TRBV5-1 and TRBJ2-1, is KAGVTQTPRYLIKTRGQQVTLSCSPISGHRSVSWYQQTPGQGLQFLFEYFSETQRNKGNFPGRFSGRQFSNSRSEMNVSTLELGDSALYLCASSRNGAYSYNEQFFGPGTRLTVL.

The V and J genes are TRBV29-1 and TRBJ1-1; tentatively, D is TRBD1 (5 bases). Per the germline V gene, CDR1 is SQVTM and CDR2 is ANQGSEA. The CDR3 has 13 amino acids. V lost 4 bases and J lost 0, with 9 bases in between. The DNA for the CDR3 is TGCAGCGTTGTCAGGGCCATGAACACTGAAGCTTTCTTT. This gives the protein CSVVRAMNTEAFF.

CDR3 loop: CASSLGGMNTEAFF. In DNA, the CDR3 is TGTGCCAGCAGCTTGGGCGGAATGAACACTGAAGCTTTCTTT. This chain links TRBV7-6 with TRBJ1-1; D remains ambiguous. The CDR3 runs 14 residues. V was shortened by 3 bases and J by 0 bases, with 8 bases between the two germline ends. Germline V gene data show CDR1 as SGHVS and CDR2 as FNYEAQ.

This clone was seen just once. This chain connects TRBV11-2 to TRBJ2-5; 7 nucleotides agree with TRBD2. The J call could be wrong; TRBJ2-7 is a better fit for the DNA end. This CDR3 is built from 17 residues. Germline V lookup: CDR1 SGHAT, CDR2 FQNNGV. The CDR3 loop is CASSLGLGGDLSYEQYF. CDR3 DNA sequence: TGTGCCAGCAGCTTAGGGTTGGGGGGGGATCTCTCCTACGAGCAGTACTTC.

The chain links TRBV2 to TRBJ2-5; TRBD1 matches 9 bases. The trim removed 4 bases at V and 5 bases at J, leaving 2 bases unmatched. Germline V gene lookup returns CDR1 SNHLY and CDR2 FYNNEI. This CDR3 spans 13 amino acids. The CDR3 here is CASSGDRVETQYF. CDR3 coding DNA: TGTGCCAGCAGTGGGGACAGGGTGGAGACCCAGTACTTC.

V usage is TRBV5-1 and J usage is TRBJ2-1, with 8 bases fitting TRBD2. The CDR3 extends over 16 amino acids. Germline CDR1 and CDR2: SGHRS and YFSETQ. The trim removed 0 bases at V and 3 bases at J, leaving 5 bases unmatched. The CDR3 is CASSLDSGVLYNEQFF. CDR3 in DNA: TGCGCCAGCAGCTTGGATAGCGGGGTCCTCTACAATGAGCAGTTCTTC.

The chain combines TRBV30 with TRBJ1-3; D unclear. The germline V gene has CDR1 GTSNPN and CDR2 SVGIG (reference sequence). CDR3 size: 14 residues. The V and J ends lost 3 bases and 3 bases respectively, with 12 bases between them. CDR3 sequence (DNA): TGTGCCTGGAGAATGAAGGGAGATGGAAACACCATATATTTT. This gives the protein CAWRMKGDGNTIYF. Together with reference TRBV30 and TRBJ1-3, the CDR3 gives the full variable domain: SQTIHQWPATLVQPVGSPLSLECTVEGTSNPNLYWYRQAAGRGLQLLFYSVGIGQISSEVPQNLSASRPQDRQFILSSKKLLLSDSGFYLCAWRMKGDGNTIYFGEGSWLTVV.

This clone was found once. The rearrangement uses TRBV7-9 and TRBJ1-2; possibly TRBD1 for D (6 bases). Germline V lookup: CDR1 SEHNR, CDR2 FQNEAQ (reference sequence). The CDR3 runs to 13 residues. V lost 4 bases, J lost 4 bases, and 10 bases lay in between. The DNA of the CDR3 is TGTGCCAGCAGCTCAGGACAGCCCTATGGCTACACCTTC. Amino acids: CASSSGQPYGYTF.

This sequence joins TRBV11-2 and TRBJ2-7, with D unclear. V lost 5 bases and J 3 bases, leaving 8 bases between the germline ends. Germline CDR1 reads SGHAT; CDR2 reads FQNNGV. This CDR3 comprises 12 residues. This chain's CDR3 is CASSRNHYEQYF. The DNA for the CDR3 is TGTGCCAGCAGCCGGAATCACTACGAGCAGTACTTC.